This T cell receptor beta chain appears in the sequencing data of a study of cytotoxic CD8 clonotypes in ibrutinib-treated CLL. On the study more broadly: The group held some ten relapsed/refractory and 15 treatment-naive patients, with under 18 IGHV unmutated. Once treatment had gone on for a median of roughly eleven months, range 6 to 36, response samples were drawn. Notes on the study in general: The study found public clonotypes uncommon, contracting or stable on treatment. Clonality at baseline surpassed age-matched healthy donors and tracked circulating CD8+ T-cell counts.

The length of the CDR3 is 14 residues. Trimming took 2 bases from V and 7 from J; bases not matched to a gene: 5. Germline values: CDR1 MNHNY, CDR2 SVGAGI (reference sequence). Notes on this clone: Antigen specificity is unknown.

Measured with immunoSEQ multiplex PCR; TCRdb has only the in-frame clones, and not every one. The table shows under 200,000 clones, with approximately 84% occurring only once. The chain joins TRBV6-6 to TRBJ1-5; 7 bases line up with TRBD1. The sequence was obtained from a human donor with chronic lymphocytic leukemia. The sequencing used PBMCs, collected after 24 months of ibrutinib treatment. CDR3 nucleotides: TGTGCCAGCAGTTACGGCAGGGGGTTGCAGCCCCAGCATTTT. Translation gives CASSYGRGLQPQHF.